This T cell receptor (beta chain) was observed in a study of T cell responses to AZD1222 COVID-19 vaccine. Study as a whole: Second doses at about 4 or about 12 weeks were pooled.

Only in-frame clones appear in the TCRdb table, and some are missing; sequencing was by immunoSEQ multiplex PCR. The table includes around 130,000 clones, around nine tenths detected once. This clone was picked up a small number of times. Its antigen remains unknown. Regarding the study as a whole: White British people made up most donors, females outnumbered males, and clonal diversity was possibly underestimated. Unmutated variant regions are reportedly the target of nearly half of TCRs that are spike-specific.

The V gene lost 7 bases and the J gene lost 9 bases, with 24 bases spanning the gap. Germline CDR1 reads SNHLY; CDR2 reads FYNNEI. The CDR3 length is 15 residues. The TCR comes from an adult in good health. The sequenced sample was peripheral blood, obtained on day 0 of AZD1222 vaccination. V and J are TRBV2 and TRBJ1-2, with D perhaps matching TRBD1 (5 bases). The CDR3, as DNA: TGTGCCAGCACCGGGACGGGGGGGTGGTGGAAAAGCTACACCTTC. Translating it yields CASTGTGGWWKSYTF.